This T cell receptor beta chain was sequenced in a study of T cell responses to AZD1222 COVID-19 vaccine. Study-wide points: No day 14 peak samples; only post-peak repertoires were characterized. Unmutated variant regions are reportedly targeted by nearly half of spike-specific TCRs.

Comments on this clone: The antigen is undetermined.

Sequencing used immunoSEQ multiplex PCR; TCRdb keeps in-frame clones, though not all of them. Found here are fewer than 150,000 clones, 85% to 95% of them singletons; the top ten hold more than 4.5%. Second-dose intervals of approximately 4 or approximately 12 weeks were pooled. The CDR3 spans 14 residues. CDR1 and CDR2 from the germline V gene are SEHNR and FQNEAQ (reference sequence). Between the trimmed V and J ends, which lost 4 bases and 4 bases, there was a span of 13 bases. This TCR was recovered from an adult who received the AZD1222 COVID-19 vaccine. This chain joins TRBV7-9 and TRBJ1-1; D possibly corresponds to TRBD1 (5 bases). Sample: peripheral blood, taken 28 days after the second AZD1222 dose. CDR3 sequence reads: CASSSQGRVTEAFF. As DNA, the CDR3 is TGTGCCAGCAGCTCCCAGGGCAGGGTCACTGAAGCTTTCTTT. Based on the CDR3 plus reference TRBV7-9 and TRBJ1-1, the full variable domain is DTGVSQNPRHKITKRGQNVTFRCDPISEHNRLYWYRQTLGQGPEFLTYFQNEAQLEKSRLLSDRFSAERPKGSFSTLEIQRTEQGDSAMYLCASSSQGRVTEAFFGQGTRLTVV.